The 14 T cell receptor beta chains presented below share a single source sample, sequenced in a study of blood T cell repertoires in COVID-19 (dated by TCRdb to about 2020). The protocol used for the library was the immunoSEQ multiplex PCR assay. TCRdb retrieved this table from immuneACCESS and kept in-frame rearrangements only. Not all clones are present; in checked studies, unresolved V genes account for under half, and no reason is known for the remainder. Recorded for this sample are about 130,000 clones; 77% of them occurred a single time. Around 18% of the sample belongs to the ten largest clones. The sample consisted of peripheral blood. Source of these receptors: a man older than 75 with acute or convalescent COVID-19.

V and J are TRBV6-5 and TRBJ2-5; TRBD1 agrees at 11 bases. Germline loops: CDR1 MNHEY, CDR2 SVGAGI. CDR3 size: 14 residues. The ends lost 5 bases at V and 5 bases at J; junction bases unmatched: 4. CDR3 residues: CASSRDRGLETQYF. The DNA of the CDR3 is TGTGCCAGCAGTCGGGACAGGGGGTTGGAGACCCAGTACTTC.

The chain employs TRBV27 and TRBJ2-7; 8 bases fit TRBD1. Germline lookup yields CDR1 MNHEY and CDR2 SMNVEV (reference sequence). With 3 bases clipped from V and 6 bases from J, the junction kept 7 bases outside the gene matches. The CDR3 loop spans 14 amino acids. In DNA form, the CDR3 reads TGTGCCAGCAGTTTCCGGGGACAGGCCTCCGAGCAGTACTTC. This gives the protein CASSFRGQASEQYF.

V gene TRBV28 combines with J gene TRBJ2-3, with 7 positions matching TRBD2. From germline, CDR1 is MDHEN and CDR2 SYDVKM. The J segment lost 1 base and the V segment lost 11 bases, leaving 6 bases of the junction unmatched. CDR3 length: 13 residues. The CDR3 region is CAVWGGGTDTQYF. The CDR3 coding sequence is TGTGCCGTTTGGGGGGGAGGCACAGATACGCAGTATTTT.

This clone came up once. The J gene is TRBJ2-7, the V gene TRBV4-1, with TRBD2 matching 16 bases. Germline values: CDR1 MGHRA, CDR2 YSYEKL. V dropped 11 bases and J dropped 4; count of bases not matched to a gene: 14. The CDR3 extends over 17 amino acids. CDR3 DNA: TGCGCCCGCGTCCCGGGGGGACTAGCGGGGGGGAAATACGAGCAGTACTTC. Translated: CARVPGGLAGGKYEQYF.

This clone was seen a few times. The chain carries TRBV7-6 and TRBJ2-1; D perhaps matches TRBD1 (6 bases). The CDR3 loop spans 14 amino acids. Germline loops: CDR1 SGHVS, CDR2 FNYEAQ. Trimming removed 3 bases at V and 8 bases at J, with 14 bases between. For the CDR3, the DNA is TGTGCCAGCAGCTTCCTAAGGGGGAAGGATGAGCAGTTCTTC. This encodes CASSFLRGKDEQFF.

This CDR3 reads CASSLQGDTEAFF. The DNA for the CDR3 is TGTGCCAGCAGCTTACAAGGGGATACTGAAGCTTTCTTT. This chain joins TRBV7-9 and TRBJ1-1; a weak D match, TRBD1 (5 bases). This CDR3 is built from 13 residues. Germline V gives CDR1 SEHNR, CDR2 FQNEAQ (reference sequence). V was clipped by 2 bases and J by 5 bases, with 9 bases between them.

The chain joins TRBV5-6 to TRBJ2-1; tentative D call: TRBD1 (6 bases). Trimming stripped 0 bases from V and 0 bases from J, with 10 bases between. Germline V gene lookup returns CDR1 SGHDT and CDR2 YYEEEE. The CDR3 length is 16 residues. The DNA of the CDR3 is TGTGCCAGCAGCTTGGGGTCACAGGGCTCCTACAATGAGCAGTTCTTC. Its protein is CASSLGSQGSYNEQFF.

The chain carries TRBV3-1 (or the pseudogene TRBV3-2) and TRBJ2-2; TRBD2 matches at 8 bases. The CDR3 length is 16 residues. Trimming at V came to 8 bases and at J to 5 bases, leaving 13 bases not matched to a gene. Germline V CDR1 and CDR2: LGHDT, YNNKEL (reference sequence). DNA for the CDR3: TGTGCCAGCCGGGAGCGGGGGCCGAGTCCTACCGGGGAGCTGTTTTTT. Residues: CASRERGPSPTGELFF.

V is TRBV7-2 and J is TRBJ1-2; 9 positions agree with TRBD1. Germline loops: CDR1 SGHTA, CDR2 FQGNSA. V lost 1 base to trimming and J lost 6 bases; unmatched junction nucleotides: 6. This CDR3 contains 15 residues. DNA of the CDR3: TGTGCCAGCAGCTTAGACAGGGGGCGCCCAAATGGCTACACCTTC. Translated: CASSLDRGRPNGYTF.

This clone was seen more than once but under ten times. The chain has TRBV18 and TRBJ2-5, with D possibly matching TRBD2 (6 bases). Between the trimmed V and J ends, which lost 1 base and 5 bases, there was a span of 17 bases. The CDR3 runs to 16 residues. CDR1 KGHSH and CDR2 LQKENI come from the germline V gene. CDR3 amino acids: CASSPQLTSRGETQYF. The DNA for the CDR3 is TGTGCCAGCTCACCACAGTTGACTAGTAGAGGGGAGACCCAGTACTTC.

V gene TRBV2 combines with J gene TRBJ1-5; possible D gene TRBD1, 6 bases. The CDR3 totals 13 residues. Trimming removed 6 bases at V and 5 bases at J, with 11 bases between. Germline CDR1 SNHLY, CDR2 FYNNEI. The CDR3 region is CASRDEGDQPQHF. The DNA for the CDR3 is TGTGCCAGCAGAGACGAGGGGGATCAGCCCCAGCATTTT. The full variable domain, with the rest looked up from reference TRBV2 and TRBJ1-5, is EPEVTQTPSHQVTQMGQEVILRCVPISNHLYFYWYRQILGQKVEFLVSFYNNEISEKSEIFDDQFSVERPDGSNFTLKIRSTKLEDSAMYFCASRDEGDQPQHFGDGTRLSIL.

The V call is TRBV6-2 or TRBV6-3, the J call TRBJ2-5; TRBD2 aligns across 8 bases. The germline V gene has CDR1 MNHEY and CDR2 SVGEGT. The CDR3 has 14 residues. V trimming: 4 bases; J trimming: 9 bases; junction bases outside the gene matches: 10. The chain's CDR3 is CASSWAAGRGAQYF. The CDR3 DNA is TGTGCCAGCAGTTGGGCTGCCGGGCGGGGGGCCCAGTACTTC.

This chain links TRBV5-1 with TRBJ2-7; 10 bases align to TRBD2. The V gene end was trimmed by 1 base and the J gene end by 6 bases; junction bases not matched to a gene: 13. CDR1 SGHRS and CDR2 YFSETQ come from the germline V gene. This CDR3 has 17 residues. As DNA, the CDR3 is TGCGCCAGCAGCTTGAGGGGATGGGCTAGCGGGGGAGGCGAGCAGTACTTC. Its translation: CASSLRGWASGGGEQYF.

The V gene is TRBV30, the J gene TRBJ2-5, with TRBD1 matching over 7 bases. The CDR3 is made up of 13 amino acids. V gave up 0 bases and J gave up 5 bases; unmatched junction bases: 3. The germline V gene encodes CDR1 GTSNPN and CDR2 SVGIG (reference sequence). CDR3 in DNA: TGTGCCTGGAGTGTGACAGGGCGGGAGACCCAGTACTTC. This translates into CAWSVTGRETQYF.